This T cell receptor (beta chain) was sequenced during a study of cytotoxic CD8 clonotypes in ibrutinib-treated CLL. Trimming removed 5 bases from V and 3 bases from J; junction bases left unmatched: 9. The CDR3 has 15 amino acids. The germline CDR1 and CDR2 sequences are SGHTA and FQGNSA. Libraries were prepared by immunoSEQ multiplex PCR; TCRdb keeps only in-frame clonotypes and omits some of them. The data show about 45,000 clones, under 80% seen once. Study observations and caveats: Pretreatment clonality was elevated relative to age-matched healthy donors and paralleled circulating CD8+ T-cell counts.

This clone was recorded a few times. What it recognizes is unknown. Material: PBMCs, obtained after 24 months of ibrutinib treatment. This chain joins TRBV7-2 and TRBJ2-7, with TRBD1 matching 8 bases. The TCR originated in a human donor with chronic lymphocytic leukemia. CDR3 region: CASSRTGNQYYEQYF. CDR3 coding DNA: TGTGCCAGCAGCAGGACAGGGAACCAGTACTACGAGCAGTACTTC.